This T cell receptor (beta chain) was captured by sequencing in a study of blood T cell repertoires in COVID-19. Looking at the study overall: COVID-19 samples, acute and convalescent, were from the United States, Italy and Spain. T cells, B-cell-depleted T cells, or PBMCs supplied cDNA or gDNA.

Sequenced by immunoSEQ multiplex PCR; TCRdb stores in-frame clones only, minus some. Among tens of thousands of clones listed, 88% were seen once. This CDR3 has 13 amino acids. Trimming shortened V by 1 base and J by 3 bases, and 9 bases separated the two germline ends. CDR1 is GTSNPN, CDR2 SVGIG, per germline (reference sequence). This TCR derives from a human donor in a cohort sampled during active COVID-19. The specimen was peripheral blood. The chain uses TRBV30 and TRBJ1-1, with D perhaps matching TRBD1 (5 bases). The chain's CDR3 is CAWSEGLDTEAFF. The CDR3 nucleotides read TGTGCCTGGAGTGAGGGACTGGACACTGAAGCTTTCTTT.